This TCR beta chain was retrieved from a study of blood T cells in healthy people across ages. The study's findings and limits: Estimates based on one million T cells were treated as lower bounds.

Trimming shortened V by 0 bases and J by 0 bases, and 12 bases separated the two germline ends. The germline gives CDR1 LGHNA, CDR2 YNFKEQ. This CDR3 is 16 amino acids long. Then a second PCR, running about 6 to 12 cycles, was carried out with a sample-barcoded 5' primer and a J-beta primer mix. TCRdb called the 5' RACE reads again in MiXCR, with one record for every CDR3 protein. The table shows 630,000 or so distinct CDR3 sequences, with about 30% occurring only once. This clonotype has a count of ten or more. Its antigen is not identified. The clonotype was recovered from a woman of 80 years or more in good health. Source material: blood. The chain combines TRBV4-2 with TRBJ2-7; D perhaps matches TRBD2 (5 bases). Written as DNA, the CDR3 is TGTGCCAGCAGCCAAGAAGAGGGCAGAGTCTCCTACGAGCAGTACTTC. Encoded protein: CASSQEEGRVSYEQYF.